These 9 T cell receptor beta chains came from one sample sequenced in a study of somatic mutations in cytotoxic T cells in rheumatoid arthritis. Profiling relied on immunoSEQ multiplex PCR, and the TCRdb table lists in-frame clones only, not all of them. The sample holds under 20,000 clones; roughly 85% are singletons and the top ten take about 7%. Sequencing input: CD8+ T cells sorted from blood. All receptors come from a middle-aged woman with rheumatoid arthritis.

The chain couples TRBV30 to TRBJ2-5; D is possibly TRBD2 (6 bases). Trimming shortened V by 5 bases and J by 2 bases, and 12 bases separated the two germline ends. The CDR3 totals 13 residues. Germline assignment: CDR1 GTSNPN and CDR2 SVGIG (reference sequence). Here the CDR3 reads CAWFAGGQETQYF. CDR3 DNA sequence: TGTGCCTGGTTCGCCGGGGGTCAAGAGACCCAGTACTTC.

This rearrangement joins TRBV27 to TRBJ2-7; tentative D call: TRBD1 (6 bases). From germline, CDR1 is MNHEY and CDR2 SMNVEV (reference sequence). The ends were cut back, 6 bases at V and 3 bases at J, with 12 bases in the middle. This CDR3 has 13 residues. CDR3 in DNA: TGTGCCAGCAGCGTCGGGACAAGCTACGAGCAGTACTTC. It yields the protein CASSVGTSYEQYF.

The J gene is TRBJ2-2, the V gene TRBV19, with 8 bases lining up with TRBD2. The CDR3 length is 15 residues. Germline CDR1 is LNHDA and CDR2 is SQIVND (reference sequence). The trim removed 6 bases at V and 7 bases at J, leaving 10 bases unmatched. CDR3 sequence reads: CASRELAGIVGELFF. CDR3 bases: TGTGCCAGTAGGGAATTAGCGGGGATTGTCGGGGAGCTGTTTTTT.

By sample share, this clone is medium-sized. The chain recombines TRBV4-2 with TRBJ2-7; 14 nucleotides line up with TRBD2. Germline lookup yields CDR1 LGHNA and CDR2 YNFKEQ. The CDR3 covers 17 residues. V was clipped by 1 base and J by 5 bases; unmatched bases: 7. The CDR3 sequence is CASSQGLAGGDPHEQYF. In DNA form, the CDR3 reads TGTGCCAGCAGCCAAGGACTAGCGGGAGGGGATCCTCACGAGCAGTACTTC.

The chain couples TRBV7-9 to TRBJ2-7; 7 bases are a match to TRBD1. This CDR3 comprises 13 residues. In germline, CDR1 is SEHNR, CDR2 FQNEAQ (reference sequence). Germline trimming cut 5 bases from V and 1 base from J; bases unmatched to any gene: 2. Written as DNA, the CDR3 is TGTGCCAGCAGCCTGGACAGGTCCTACGAGCAGTACTTC. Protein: CASSLDRSYEQYF.

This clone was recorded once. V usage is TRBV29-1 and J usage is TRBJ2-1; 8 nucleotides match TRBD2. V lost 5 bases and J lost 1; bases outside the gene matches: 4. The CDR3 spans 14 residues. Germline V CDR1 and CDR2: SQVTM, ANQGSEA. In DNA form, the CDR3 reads TGCAGCGTTTTAGCGGGGAGGTCCTACAATGAGCAGTTCTTC. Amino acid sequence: CSVLAGRSYNEQFF.

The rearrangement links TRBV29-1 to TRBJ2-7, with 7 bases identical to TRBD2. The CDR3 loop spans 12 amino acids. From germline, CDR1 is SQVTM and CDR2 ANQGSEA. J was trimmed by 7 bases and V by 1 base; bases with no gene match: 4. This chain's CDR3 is CSVEVGGVEQYF. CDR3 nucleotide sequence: TGCAGCGTTGAAGTGGGAGGGGTGGAGCAGTACTTC.

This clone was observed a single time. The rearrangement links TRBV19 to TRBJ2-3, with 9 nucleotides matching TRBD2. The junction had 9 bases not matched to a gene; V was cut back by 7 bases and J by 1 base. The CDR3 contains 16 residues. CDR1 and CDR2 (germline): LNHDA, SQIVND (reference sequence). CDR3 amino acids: CASKGGGALGTDTQYF. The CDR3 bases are TGTGCCAGTAAGGGCGGGGGGGCCCTTGGCACAGATACGCAGTATTTT.

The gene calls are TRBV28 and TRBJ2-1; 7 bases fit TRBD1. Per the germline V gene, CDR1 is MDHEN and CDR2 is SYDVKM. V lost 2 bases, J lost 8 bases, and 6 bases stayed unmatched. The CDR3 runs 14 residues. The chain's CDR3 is CASSLGPGGDEQFF. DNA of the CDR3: TGTGCCAGCAGTTTAGGACCAGGGGGTGATGAGCAGTTCTTC. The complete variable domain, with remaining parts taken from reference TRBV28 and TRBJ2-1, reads DVKVTQSSRYLVKRTGEKVFLECVQDMDHENMFWYRQDPGLGLRLIYFSYDVKMKEKGDIPEGYSVSREKKERFSLILESASTNQTSMYLCASSLGPGGDEQFFGPGTRLTVL.